The rows below give T cell receptor beta chains drawn from one sample of a study of cytomegalovirus exposure and HLA in healthy donors. The table came from immunoSEQ multiplex PCR; TCRdb's copy has only in-frame clones and leaves some out. In the table there are around 71,000 clones, under 70% of which are singletons. Sequencing input: PBMCs. These receptors originate from a man aged 25-45 years in good health and CMV-seropositive. CDR3s include the opening cysteine and the closing phenylalanine or tryptophan. The order of the fields is clone size, J gene, V gene, D gene, CDR3 protein, CDR3 DNA. The D gene is left open where the match is weak. Only some rows state a clone size, as once, few, many or a class for expanded clones.

>.|TRBJ2-7|TRBV7-9|TRBD2
CASSPSGRAMYEQYF
TGTGCCAGCAGCCCTAGCGGGAGGGCCATGTACGAGCAGTACTTC
>few|TRBJ2-5|TRBV11-2|.
CASSLEIRKETQYF
TGTGCCAGCAGCTTAGAGATCAGGAAAGAGACCCAGTACTTC
>few|TRBJ2-3|TRBV7-2|TRBD1
CASSLVGTGGQDTQYF
TGTGCCAGCAGCTTAGTAGGGACAGGGGGACAAGATACGCAGTATTTT
>.|TRBJ1-6|TRBV25-1|.
CASSGGQYNSPLHF
TGTGCCAGCAGTGGCGGACAGTATAATTCACCCCTCCACTTT
>few|TRBJ1-1|TRBV28|.
CASRSLQENTEAFF
TGTGCCAGCAGATCCCTACAGGAGAACACTGAAGCTTTCTTT
>.|TRBJ2-5|TRBV27|.
CASRIGRKETQYF
TGTGCCAGCAGGATTGGCCGTAAAGAGACCCAGTACTTC
>.|TRBJ2-5|TRBV6-1|TRBD1
CASTPGQGETQYF
TGTGCCAGCACCCCGGGACAGGGGGAGACCCAGTACTTC
>few|TRBJ2-7|TRBV28|.
CASGEGGAYEQYF
TGTGCCAGCGGGGAGGGGGGCGCCTACGAGCAGTACTTC
>.|TRBJ1-6|TRBV11-2|TRBD1
CASSLGGTENSPLHF
TGTGCCAGCAGCTTAGGCGGGACAGAGAATTCACCCCTCCACTTT
>.|TRBJ2-1|TRBV12-5|.
CASGLKGAGQFF
TGTGCTAGTGGTTTGAAAGGGGCTGGGCAGTTCTTC
>few|TRBJ2-5|TRBV19|TRBD2
CASSTSGGGPIETQYF
TGTGCCAGTAGTACTAGCGGGGGGGGCCCTATCGAGACCCAGTACTTC
>.|TRBJ1-1|TRBV12-5|.
CASALEMNTEAFF
TGTGCTAGTGCCCTAGAGATGAACACTGAAGCTTTCTTT
>.|TRBJ2-2|TRBV27|.
CASSPTSTGELFF
TGTGCCAGCAGTCCCACTTCCACCGGGGAGCTGTTTTTT
>.|TRBJ2-3|TRBV10-1|TRBD1
CASRTGGGTDTQYF
TGCGCCAGTCGGACAGGGGGCGGCACAGATACGCAGTATTTT
>.|TRBJ1-2|TRBV10-3|.
CAISGLLGNYGYTF
TGTGCCATCTCCGGACTACTAGGGAACTATGGCTACACCTTC
>few|TRBJ1-2|TRBV4-1|.
CASSQGGPGGYTF
TGCGCCAGCAGCCAAGGGGGCCCTGGCGGCTACACCTTC
>.|TRBJ2-3|TRBV11-1|TRBD1
CASSTPRDRGTDTQYF
TGTGCCAGCAGCACCCCTCGGGACAGGGGGACAGATACGCAGTATTTT
>.|TRBJ1-1|TRBV7-3|TRBD1
CASSLVPGQGLNTEAFF
TGTGCCAGCAGCTTAGTCCCGGGACAGGGATTGAACACTGAAGCTTTCTTT
>once|TRBJ2-7|TRBV7-2|.
CASSPQGHEQYF
TGTGCCAGCAGCCCTCAGGGGCACGAGCAGTACTTC
>.|TRBJ2-7|TRBV5-6|TRBD1
CASSLDPRGPYEQYF
TGTGCCAGCAGCTTGGATCCCAGGGGGCCCTACGAGCAGTACTTC
>.|TRBJ1-4|TRBV25-1|TRBD1
CASSEGLGGSDEKLFF
TGTGCCAGCAGCGAAGGGCTAGGGGGCTCAGATGAAAAACTGTTTTTT
>.|TRBJ2-1|TRBV5-4|.
CASSLFVGDEQFF
TGTGCCAGCAGCTTGTTCGTAGGGGATGAGCAGTTCTTC
>.|TRBJ1-4|TRBV4-1|.
CASSQEEGRRREKLFF
TGCGCCAGCAGCCAAGAGGAGGGGAGGAGAAGGGAAAAACTGTTTTTT
>.|TRBJ2-7|TRBV4-2|TRBD2
CASSQGGTSGSYEQYF
TGTGCCAGCAGCCAAGGGGGGACTAGCGGGAGTTACGAGCAGTACTTC
>.|TRBJ2-2|TRBV27|.
CASSFRTGELFF
TGTGCCAGCAGTTTTCGGACCGGGGAGCTGTTTTTT
>.|TRBJ1-4|TRBV7-9|.
CASSVTGVSGNEKLFF
TGTGCCAGCAGCGTCACGGGGGTCTCGGGTAATGAAAAACTGTTTTTT
>.|TRBJ1-1|TRBV5-4|.
CASTIARAGEAFF
TGTGCCAGCACCATTGCGAGGGCCGGTGAAGCTTTCTTT
>.|TRBJ1-1|TRBV11-2|TRBD1
CASSRDRANTEAFF
TGTGCCAGCAGCCGGGACAGGGCTAACACTGAAGCTTTCTTT
>.|TRBJ1-2|TRBV28|TRBD1
CASSWTGGNYGYTF
TGTGCCAGCAGTTGGACAGGGGGGAACTATGGCTACACCTTC
>.|TRBJ1-2|TRBV27|.
CASSPRPPLVRGGTFNYGYTF
TGTGCCAGCAGTCCCCGACCTCCCCTCGTGAGGGGAGGGACATTTAACTATGGCTACACCTTC
>.|TRBJ1-2|TRBV6-1|.
CASNFNYGYTF
TGTGCCAGCAACTTCAACTATGGCTACACCTTC
>.|TRBJ1-1|TRBV12-5|.
CASGLNYGGQATLGEAFF
TGTGCTAGTGGTTTAAATTATGGGGGACAAGCGACACTAGGTGAAGCTTTCTTT
>.|TRBJ1-2|TRBV7-2|TRBD1
CASSQRQGEGDGYTF
TGTGCCAGCAGCCAAAGACAGGGGGAGGGTGATGGCTACACCTTC
>.|TRBJ2-3|TRBV9|.
CASSADRSTDTQYF
TGTGCCAGCAGCGCAGACAGGAGCACAGATACGCAGTATTTT
>.|TRBJ2-7|TRBV11-2|.
CASSPGGHEQYF
TGTGCCAGCAGCCCCGGTGGTCACGAGCAGTACTTC
>.|TRBJ2-5|TRBV7-2|.
CASSLGRQETQYF
TGTGCCAGCAGCTTAGGGAGGCAAGAGACCCAGTACTTC